Detailed here is one T cell receptor beta chain. What it binds is not known. These data come from a study of T cells expressing NK-cell markers. Background on the study: HCMV seropositivity marked seven of the eight sequenced donors; one was seronegative. Study-wide points: The CD3+CD56-NKG2C+ fraction was also led by these clonotypes in several donors. About 1.0-7.0% of CD8+ T cells in about 6 donors belonged to dominant NKG2C+ clonotypes.

Germline loops: CDR1 DFQATT, CDR2 SNEGSKA (reference sequence). The CDR3 loop spans 14 amino acids. TCR beta cDNA was made by 5'RACE template switching with UMIs. Using the 5' RACE reads, TCRdb records one entry per CDR3 protein without DNA. The listing records more than 400,000 distinct CDR3 sequences. The chain has TRBV20-1 and TRBJ2-6; TCRdb's D call, TRBD2, is unchecked because there is no DNA. Sequencing used blood T cells: a sorted CD56 or NKG2C T cell subset, CD4+ or CD8+ T cells, or bulk PBMC T cells (not recorded which). The clonotype was recovered from a woman between 18 and 70 years old in good health. This CDR3 reads CSARTSGRANVLTF.